The 29 T cell receptor beta chains below all came from one sample that was sequenced in a study of T cells in localized non-small cell lung cancer. Libraries were prepared by immunoSEQ multiplex PCR; TCRdb keeps only in-frame clonotypes and omits some of them. The sample records just over 70,000 clones, roughly nine tenths being singletons. This sample comprised peripheral blood, obtained before any cancer treatment. These receptors originate from a male donor aged 60 or over with stage III squamous cell lung carcinoma.

The chain is built from TRBV6-1 and TRBJ1-4; the D is unclear. V gave up 2 bases and J gave up 0 bases, with 10 bases separating them. Germline V gene sequence: CDR1 MNHNS, CDR2 SASEGT. This CDR3 has 16 amino acids. In DNA, the CDR3 is TGTGCCAGCAGTGAAAACCGTCGAGCAACTAATGAAAAACTGTTTTTT. Translating it yields CASSENRRATNEKLFF.

The gene calls are TRBV5-6 and TRBJ2-7; possible D gene TRBD2, 5 bases. Germline CDR1 reads SGHDT; CDR2 reads YYEEEE. Between the trimmed V and J ends, which lost 0 bases and 1 base, there was a span of 8 bases. The length of the CDR3 is 14 residues. The CDR3 region has the DNA TGTGCCAGCAGCTTGGTCCCGGGATCCTACGAGCAGTACTTC. Its translation: CASSLVPGSYEQYF.

This chain joins TRBV2 and TRBJ1-5; TRBD1 is a possible D gene (6 bases). Germline-derived CDR1 and CDR2 are SNHLY and FYNNEI. The germline V and J ends were trimmed by 6 bases and 7 bases, with 19 bases remaining between them. This CDR3 is 15 amino acids long. The CDR3 DNA reads TGTGCCAGCAGCATAACAGGGCTCCGGCAGCAGCCCCAGCATTTT. The encoded protein is CASSITGLRQQPQHF.

This sequence joins TRBV11-3 and TRBJ2-3; D is undetermined. The germline gives CDR1 SGHNT, CDR2 YENEEA. The CDR3 loop spans 16 amino acids. V lost 0 bases and J lost 0, with 10 bases in between. The CDR3, as DNA: TGTGCCAGCAGCTTAGAGTACAGCTTTAGCACAGATACGCAGTATTTT. This gives the protein CASSLEYSFSTDTQYF.

The table lists this clone with a count of one. The rearrangement joins TRBV5-8 to TRBJ1-1, with a tentative D call TRBD1 (5 bases). The germline V gene encodes CDR1 SGHTS and CDR2 YDEGEE. The V and J ends lost 6 bases and 0 bases respectively, with 15 bases between them. CDR3 length equals 15 residues. CDR3 DNA: TGTGCCAGCACTCTCCCCAGACAGTTGAACACTGAAGCTTTCTTT. Translating gives CASTLPRQLNTEAFF.

This clone was observed once. The V gene is TRBV30, the J gene TRBJ1-2; 7 bases agree with TRBD1. The trim removed 0 bases at V and 3 bases at J, leaving 4 bases unmatched. The CDR3 covers 14 residues. Germline loops: CDR1 GTSNPN, CDR2 SVGIG (reference sequence). The CDR3 coding sequence is TGTGCCTGGAGTGTAGGACAGGCTTACTATGGCTACACCTTC. The encoded protein is CAWSVGQAYYGYTF.

The V gene is TRBV7-6, the J gene TRBJ2-5; 7 bases line up with TRBD2. J was trimmed by 5 bases and V by 4 bases; bases with no gene match: 10. This CDR3 is 15 amino acids long. CDR1 is SGHVS, CDR2 FNYEAQ, per germline. Written as DNA, the CDR3 is TGTGCCAGCAGCTCCGTAGCGGGTTCCGCCGAGACCCAGTACTTC. Its protein product is CASSSVAGSAETQYF. The entire variable domain, with the rest obtained from reference TRBV7-6 and TRBJ2-5, is as follows: GAGVSQSPRYKVTKRGQDVALRCDPISGHVSLYWYRQALGQGPEFLTYFNYEAQQDKSGLPNDRFSAERPEGSISTLTIQRTEQRDSAMYRCASSSVAGSAETQYFGPGTRLLVL.

Only one count was recorded for this clone. The chain couples TRBV7-9 to TRBJ1-2; the D is unclear. Germline lookup yields CDR1 SEHNR and CDR2 FQNEAQ (reference sequence). The V end was cut by 2 bases, the J end by 4 bases, with 14 bases between. The CDR3 sequence is 15 residues long. CDR3: CASSLISSTLYGYTF. The CDR3 DNA reads TGTGCCAGCAGCTTAATCAGCTCTACCCTCTATGGCTACACCTTC.

This clone was found once. CDR3 sequence: CAISESRGFDSTEAFF. CDR3 nucleotide sequence: TGTGCCATCAGTGAGTCTCGGGGTTTTGATTCCACTGAAGCTTTCTTT. The chain links TRBV10-3 to TRBJ1-1; D gene ambiguous. Germline values: CDR1 ENHRY, CDR2 SYGVKD. V lost 0 bases to trimming and J lost 4 bases, with 15 bases between them. CDR3 size: 16 residues.

This clone has more than one count but fewer than ten. This chain uses TRBV30 with TRBJ1-2; D is ambiguous. The CDR3 length is 12 residues. Germline CDR1 is GTSNPN and CDR2 is SVGIG (reference sequence). Trimming removed 7 bases from V and 4 bases from J, with 13 bases in between. CDR3 region: CASNGVAYGYTF. In DNA, the CDR3 is TGTGCCTCGAACGGGGTGGCCTATGGCTACACCTTC.

The chain has TRBV21-1 and TRBJ1-6; the D call TRBD1 from the table was never checked on the DNA. TRBV21-1 is classified as a pseudogene. The CDR3 covers 15 residues. The CDR3 loop is CASSTAWDRYSPLHF. The CDR3 nucleotides are TGTGCCAGCAGCACAGCATGGGACAGATATTCACCCCTCCACTTT.

The chain uses TRBV5-1 and TRBJ2-5; no reliable D call. Germline CDR1 reads SGHRS; CDR2 reads YFSETQ. This CDR3 spans 14 amino acids. Between the trimmed V and J ends, which lost 0 bases and 5 bases, there was a span of 11 bases. The CDR3 loop is CASSLGGSDETQYF. For the CDR3, the DNA is TGCGCCAGCAGCTTGGGCGGATCGGACGAGACCCAGTACTTC.

The CDR3 DNA reads as TGTGCCAGCAGCCAAGAGGCTAGCGGGGGGGCGGAGACCCAGTACTTC. It codes for CASSQEASGGAETQYF. This sequence joins TRBV4-2 and TRBJ2-5, with 12 bases matching TRBD2. Germline lookup yields CDR1 LGHNA and CDR2 YNFKEQ. The ends lost 0 bases at V and 5 bases at J; junction bases unmatched: 4. This CDR3 comprises 16 residues.

V gene TRBV5-4 combines with J gene TRBJ1-1; no firm D call. This CDR3 contains 13 residues. Germline CDR1 is SGHNT and CDR2 is YYREEE (reference sequence). V lost 4 bases and J lost 6, with 13 bases in between. CDR3: CASSRVYHAEAFF. In nucleotides, the CDR3 is TGTGCCAGCAGCCGGGTGTATCACGCTGAAGCTTTCTTT.

This clone was found a few times. The CDR3 bases are TGCAGCGTTGAAGATCATGGCCCCGGGGAGCTGTTTTTT. Residues: CSVEDHGPGELFF. The chain combines TRBV29-1 with TRBJ2-2; D remains unclear. CDR1 is SQVTM and CDR2 is ANQGSEA in the germline V gene. This CDR3 is built from 13 residues. Trimming cost V 0 bases and J 6 bases, with 8 bases left between them.

CDR3 sequence (DNA): TGTGCCAGCAGCTTAGCGTATGGTGGGACAGGGAACAATCAGCCCCAGCATTTT. It is translated as CASSLAYGGTGNNQPQHF. The chain is built from TRBV7-2 and TRBJ1-5; TRBD1 aligns across 9 bases. V lost 0 bases to trimming and J lost 3 bases; unmatched junction nucleotides: 9. The germline V gene has CDR1 SGHTA and CDR2 FQGNSA. This CDR3 comprises 18 residues.

The chain carries TRBV7-9 and TRBJ1-2; D gene unclear. V dropped 1 base and J dropped 0 bases, with 15 bases sitting between them. Germline V CDR1 and CDR2: SEHNR, FQNEAQ (reference sequence). This CDR3 has 17 amino acids. CDR3 loop: CASSLGQRVQPNYGYTF. The CDR3 DNA reads as TGTGCCAGCAGCTTAGGTCAAAGGGTCCAGCCTAACTATGGCTACACCTTC.

This chain joins TRBV21-1 and TRBJ2-7; the table's D call, TRBD2, was not checked against the DNA. TRBV21-1 is termed a pseudogene. The CDR3 sequence is 17 residues long. The CDR3 DNA reads TGTGCCAGCAGCCTGGTGATCTTCGGAGGGGCATATCACGAGCAGTACGTC. Its protein is CASSLVIFGGAYHEQYV.

J is TRBJ1-1 and V is TRBV11-2; 9 nucleotides match TRBD1. CDR1 is SGHAT and CDR2 is FQNNGV in the germline V gene. This CDR3 has 13 residues. With V trimmed by 7 bases and J by 10 bases, 10 bases remained unmatched. This chain's CDR3 is CASILGGQGRAFF. The CDR3 bases are TGTGCCAGCATCCTGGGGGGACAGGGACGAGCTTTCTTT. Variable domain in full (rest from reference TRBV11-2 and TRBJ1-1): EAGVAQSPRYKIIEKRQSVAFWCNPISGHATLYWYQQILGQGPKLLIQFQNNGVVDDSQLPKDRFSAERLKGVDSTLKIQPAKLEDSAVYLCASILGGQGRAFFGQGTRLTVV.

The V and J genes are TRBV27 and TRBJ2-7; 8 positions match TRBD2. This CDR3 region has 13 residues. V dropped 6 bases and J dropped 6; count of bases not matched to a gene: 7. Germline CDR1 MNHEY, CDR2 SMNVEV (reference sequence). In DNA form, the CDR3 reads TGTGCCAGCAGCCTCTCGGGGACTAGCGAGCAGTACTTC. This encodes CASSLSGTSEQYF.

Note on this clone: Germline is not matched at one junction end, which may reflect a read error. This chain uses TRBV7-7 with TRBJ2-1; 11 bases line up with TRBD2. Germline lookup yields CDR1 SSHAT and CDR2 FNYEAQ (reference sequence). This CDR3 spans 15 amino acids. CDR3 nucleotides: TGTGCTAGCAGCTTAGCGGGGGGGCCGAACAATGAGCAGTTCTTC. This encodes CASSLAGGPNNEQFF.

J is TRBJ1-1 and V is TRBV5-1, with D possibly TRBD1 on 5 matching bases. Germline V gives CDR1 SGHRS, CDR2 YFSETQ. V dropped 2 bases and J dropped 5 bases, with 7 bases sitting between them. This CDR3 has 12 amino acids. The DNA for the CDR3 is TGCGCCAGCAGCTTAAAGGGGACTGAAGCTTTCTTT. Translation gives CASSLKGTEAFF.

The V gene is TRBV6-1, the J gene TRBJ2-7, with 8 positions matching TRBD1. Germline CDR1 and CDR2: MNHNS and SASEGT. The CDR3 consists of 14 residues. V shed 5 bases, J shed 3 bases, and the junction held 6 bases outside the gene matches. The CDR3 loop is CASSFRTGHYEQYV. The CDR3, as DNA: TGTGCCAGCAGTTTTCGGACAGGGCACTACGAGCAGTACGTC.

The chain is built from TRBV18 and TRBJ2-5, with 9 bases that match TRBD1. The V and J ends lost 0 bases and 4 bases, in that order; junction bases with no gene match: 3. The length of the CDR3 is 15 residues. CDR1 and CDR2 (germline): KGHSH, LQKENI. This chain's CDR3 is CASSPPGQGRETQYF. In nucleotides, the CDR3 is TGTGCCAGCTCACCACCGGGACAGGGTCGAGAGACCCAGTACTTC.

CDR3 amino acids: CASNRGTEAFF. Written as DNA, the CDR3 is TGCGCCAGTAACAGGGGAACTGAAGCTTTCTTT. The chain is built from TRBV5-1 and TRBJ1-1; TRBD1 agrees at 7 bases. This CDR3 has 11 residues. V gave up 8 bases and J gave up 5 bases; unmatched junction bases: 3. The V gene's germline CDR1 is SGHRS and CDR2 YFSETQ.

The sample holds one count of this clone. The rearrangement links TRBV2 to TRBJ2-5, with D perhaps TRBD1 (5 bases). The CDR3 has 15 residues. V gave up 6 bases and J gave up 0 bases, with 14 bases separating them. CDR1 is SNHLY, CDR2 FYNNEI, per germline. The CDR3 loop reads CASSDPRQYQETQYF. The CDR3 nucleotides read TGTGCCAGCAGCGACCCTAGACAGTACCAAGAGACCCAGTACTTC. The entire variable domain, with the rest obtained from reference TRBV2 and TRBJ2-5, is as follows: EPEVTQTPSHQVTQMGQEVILRCVPISNHLYFYWYRQILGQKVEFLVSFYNNEISEKSEIFDDQFSVERPDGSNFTLKIRSTKLEDSAMYFCASSDPRQYQETQYFGPGTRLLVL.

The chain recombines TRBV6-1 with TRBJ1-5; TRBD1 is a possible D gene (6 bases). V was shortened by 8 bases and J by 5 bases, with 16 bases between the two germline ends. This CDR3 has 14 amino acids. In germline, CDR1 is MNHNS, CDR2 SASEGT. The CDR3 region has the DNA TGTGCCAGCGAAGGACAAAGGGGGTATCAGCCCCAGCATTTT. It encodes CASEGQRGYQPQHF.

This chain joins TRBV6-5 and TRBJ1-5, with D tentatively TRBD1 (6 bases). Germline V gene data show CDR1 as MNHEY and CDR2 as SVGAGI. The CDR3 sequence is 14 residues long. Trimming took 4 bases from V and 2 from J, leaving 9 bases between them. This CDR3 reads CASSSGTRNQPQHF. The CDR3 region has the DNA TGTGCCAGCAGTTCCGGGACACGCAATCAGCCCCAGCATTTT.

This chain uses TRBV18 with TRBJ2-2; D possibly matches TRBD1 or TRBD2 (7 bases each). V shed 3 bases and J shed 3 bases, with 11 bases lying between them. This CDR3 comprises 15 residues. Germline-derived CDR1 and CDR2 are KGHSH and LQKENI. In DNA, the CDR3 is TGTGCCAGCTCACCGGGAGGGGGCTACACCGGGGAGCTGTTTTTT. Residues: CASSPGGGYTGELFF.